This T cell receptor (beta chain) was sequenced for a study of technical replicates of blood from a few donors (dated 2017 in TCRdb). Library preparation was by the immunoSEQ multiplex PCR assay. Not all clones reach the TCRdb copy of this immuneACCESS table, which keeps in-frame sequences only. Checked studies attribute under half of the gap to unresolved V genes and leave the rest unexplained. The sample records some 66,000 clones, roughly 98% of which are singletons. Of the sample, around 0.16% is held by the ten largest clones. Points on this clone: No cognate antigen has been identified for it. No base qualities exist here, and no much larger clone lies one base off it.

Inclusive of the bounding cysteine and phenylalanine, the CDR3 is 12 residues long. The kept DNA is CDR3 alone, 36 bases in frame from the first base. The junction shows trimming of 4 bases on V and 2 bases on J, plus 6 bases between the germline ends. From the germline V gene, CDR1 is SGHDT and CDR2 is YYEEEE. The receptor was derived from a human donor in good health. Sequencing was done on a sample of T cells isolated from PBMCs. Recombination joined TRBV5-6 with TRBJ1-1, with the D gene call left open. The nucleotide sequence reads TGTGCCAGCAGCCGGGGAAACACTGAAGCTTTCTTT. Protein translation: CASSRGNTEAFF.